Reported below is one T cell receptor (beta chain). Its antigen remains unknown. Amplification used 60 Vbeta primers and 13 Jbeta primers. Using immunoSEQ multiplex PCR, the repertoire was profiled, and TCRdb retains in-frame clones only, with some absent. The table lists about 82,000 clones, approximately 74% of them singletons. The data stem from a study of cytomegalovirus exposure and HLA in healthy donors. Overall study: Earlier sequencing of some 180 million T cells yielded around 100 million unique TCR beta sequences. Findings of the study overall: Several top significant clusters appeared, in a later analysis, to be linked to common viral pathogens.

The receptor's source is a woman aged 45-59 years in good health and CMV-seropositive. The sample was PBMCs.

The CDR3 DNA reads TGTGCCAGCAGCTTGACAGCGGGGATCTACAATGAGCAGTTCTTC. As protein: CASSLTAGIYNEQFF. The genes are TRBV5-5 and TRBJ2-1; 7 positions match TRBD2. Germline V lookup: CDR1 SGHKS, CDR2 YYEKEE (reference sequence). This CDR3 comprises 15 residues. V shed 1 base and J 3 bases; nucleotides not matched to a gene: 4.